This T cell receptor beta chain was recorded in a study of OX40 agonist ivuxolimab in advanced cancers. TCRdb keeps only in-frame clones here, not all; method: immunoSEQ multiplex PCR. Among around 82,000 clones listed, around 89% were seen once. The CDR3 has 13 residues. Germline V gene lookup returns CDR1 SGHRS and CDR2 YFSETQ. The ends were cut back, 4 bases at V and 3 bases at J, with 11 bases in the middle. The J gene is TRBJ2-7, the V gene TRBV5-1, with D possibly matching TRBD2 (5 bases). The source of this sequence is an adult with an advanced solid tumor such as melanoma, head and neck, liver or kidney cancer. The sample consisted of CD4+ or CD8+ T cells sorted from blood, taken in a trial of the OX40 agonist ivuxolimab. CDR3 protein: CASSTGRGYEQYF. The CDR3 nucleotides read TGCGCCAGCAGCACCGGACGGGGCTACGAGCAGTACTTC.